This is a list of T cell receptor beta chains from one sample in a study of T cell responses to AZD1222 COVID-19 vaccine. Data came from immunoSEQ multiplex PCR; TCRdb stores just in-frame clones and leaves some out. Of 80,000 to 100,000 clones in the sample, about 86% are singletons; the top ten hold 4.5% to 7%. The sequenced sample was peripheral blood, obtained 28 days after the second AZD1222 dose. The receptors here all came from an adult who received the AZD1222 COVID-19 vaccine. Both conserved end residues are part of each CDR3. D genes are given only for firm matches. Size tells how often a clone was seen (once, few, many) or the class of an expanded clone, and some rows leave it out.

- - TRBJ1-2 TRBV6-5 CASSYSTAPRGYTF TGTGCCAGCAGTTACTCGACCGCACCACGGGGCTACACCTTC
- few TRBJ1-5 TRBV7-9 CASSLSQNQPQHF TGTGCCAGCAGCTTAAGTCAAAATCAGCCCCAGCATTTT
- - TRBJ1-5 TRBV9 CASSGQEAGQPQHF TGTGCCAGCAGCGGACAGGAGGCCGGTCAGCCCCAGCATTTT
TRBD1 - TRBJ1-2 TRBV18 CASSPGQGRFGYGYTF TGTGCCAGCTCACCCGGACAGGGTCGATTTGGCTATGGCTACACCTTC
TRBD1 - TRBJ1-5 TRBV5-1 CASSFDLGQGYSNQPQHF TGCGCCAGCAGCTTCGACCTGGGACAGGGGTATAGCAATCAGCCCCAGCATTTT
TRBD1 - TRBJ1-1 TRBV18 CASSRGQGAYTEAFF TGTGCCAGCTCACGCGGACAGGGGGCGTACACTGAAGCTTTCTTT
TRBD1 - TRBJ2-7 TRBV11-2 CASSTYDRVYEQYF TGTGCCAGCAGCACCTACGACAGGGTCTACGAGCAGTACTTC
- few TRBJ2-6 TRBV27 CASSLRNSGANVLTF TGTGCCAGCAGTTTACGGAACTCTGGGGCCAACGTCCTGACTTTC
- - TRBJ1-2 TRBV29-1 CSVVGYSVHPNYGYTF TGCAGCGTTGTGGGTTACTCAGTGCATCCTAACTATGGCTACACCTTC
TRBD2 - TRBJ2-5 TRBV18 CASSPGLAGDETQYF TGTGCCAGCTCACCAGGACTAGCGGGGGATGAGACCCAGTACTTC
- - TRBJ1-1 TRBV6-2/TRBV6-3 CASSYGRVEAFF TGTGCCAGCAGTTACGGGAGGGTTGAAGCTTTCTTT
TRBD2 - TRBJ2-3 TRBV12-5 CASGLGLAPDTQYF TGTGCTAGTGGTTTGGGACTAGCGCCAGATACGCAGTATTTT
TRBD2 - TRBJ2-5 TRBV5-8 CASSPGLAGAQYF TGTGCCAGCAGCCCTGGACTAGCCGGAGCCCAGTACTTC
- - TRBJ2-1 TRBV18 CASSLGTGNEQFF TGTGCCAGCTCGCTCGGGACGGGAAATGAGCAGTTCTTC